A selection of T cell receptor beta chains follows, all from one sample in a study of OX40 agonist ivuxolimab in advanced cancers. TCRdb's table, derived via immunoSEQ multiplex PCR, lists solely in-frame clones and lacks some. The sample carries some 90,000 clones, about 90% recorded once. The sample in question was CD4+ or CD8+ T cells sorted from blood, obtained in a trial of the OX40 agonist ivuxolimab. The receptors were sampled from an adult with an advanced solid tumor such as melanoma, head and neck, liver or kidney cancer. The CDR3 runs from the conserved cysteine through the conserved F or W. D genes are given only for firm matches. Clone sizes are given selectively: once, few, many, or a class where the clone is expanded.

clone_size: .; j_call: TRBJ1-4; d_call: .; v_call: TRBV30; cdr3_nt: TGTGCCTGGAGTGAGGGGTCGGCTAATGAAAAACTGTTTTTT; cdr3_aa: CAWSEGSANEKLFF
clone_size: .; j_call: TRBJ2-7; d_call: TRBD2; v_call: TRBV18; cdr3_nt: TGTGCCAGCTCACCACCGGGACTAGCGGGAGGTTCCTACGAGCAGTACTTC; cdr3_aa: CASSPPGLAGGSYEQYF
clone_size: .; j_call: TRBJ2-3; d_call: TRBD1; v_call: TRBV2; cdr3_nt: TGTGCCAGCAGCCGAGGACAGGCGAACACAGATACGCAGTATTTT; cdr3_aa: CASSRGQANTDTQYF
clone_size: .; j_call: TRBJ2-5; d_call: .; v_call: TRBV7-8; cdr3_nt: TGTGCCAGCAGCTTAGGGAGACTTTTCCAAGAGACCCAGTACTTC; cdr3_aa: CASSLGRLFQETQYF
clone_size: .; j_call: TRBJ2-7; d_call: .; v_call: TRBV11-3; cdr3_nt: TGTGCCAGCAGCTCCTGGCAGGGGTCGGGGTACGAGCAGTACTTC; cdr3_aa: CASSSWQGSGYEQYF
clone_size: .; j_call: TRBJ2-7; d_call: .; v_call: TRBV27; cdr3_nt: TGTGCCAGCAGTTTTAACGGCCGAGACGAGCAGTACTTC; cdr3_aa: CASSFNGRDEQYF
clone_size: .; j_call: TRBJ2-5; d_call: TRBD2; v_call: TRBV5-5; cdr3_nt: TGTGCCAGCAGCTTTGGGGAGGGTAAAGAGACCCAGTACTTC; cdr3_aa: CASSFGEGKETQYF
clone_size: .; j_call: TRBJ2-1; d_call: TRBD2; v_call: TRBV29-1; cdr3_nt: TGCAGCGTTATAAGCGGGAGTGAGCAGTTCTTC; cdr3_aa: CSVISGSEQFF
clone_size: .; j_call: TRBJ1-5; d_call: .; v_call: TRBV6-5; cdr3_nt: TGTGCCACCACTGACACGGGGGGTCAGCCCCAGCATTTT; cdr3_aa: CATTDTGGQPQHF
clone_size: few; j_call: TRBJ1-1; d_call: .; v_call: TRBV10-3; cdr3_nt: TGTGCCATCAGTGAATCTCGAGAGAACACTGAAGCTTTCTTT; cdr3_aa: CAISESRENTEAFF
clone_size: .; j_call: TRBJ2-1; d_call: .; v_call: TRBV11-3; cdr3_nt: TGTGCCAGCAGCTTAGTTTATCGGGGTGAGCAGTTCTTC; cdr3_aa: CASSLVYRGEQFF
clone_size: few; j_call: TRBJ2-5; d_call: .; v_call: TRBV13; cdr3_nt: TGTGCCAGCAGCTTAAGGTGGGAGACCCAGTACTTC; cdr3_aa: CASSLRWETQYF
clone_size: .; j_call: TRBJ2-3; d_call: TRBD2; v_call: TRBV6-1; cdr3_nt: TGTGCCAGCGGGGCGGGAGGGCCTCGGGTAGATACGCAGTATTTT; cdr3_aa: CASGAGGPRVDTQYF
clone_size: .; j_call: TRBJ1-3; d_call: TRBD1; v_call: TRBV7-2; cdr3_nt: TGTGCCAGCAGCGCGGGACAGGCTTCGGGAAACACCATATATTTT; cdr3_aa: CASSAGQASGNTIYF
clone_size: .; j_call: TRBJ1-1; d_call: .; v_call: TRBV7-2; cdr3_nt: TGTGCCAGCAGCTTAGCTTCTCAGGGAGTAGCTTTCTTT; cdr3_aa: CASSLASQGVAFF
clone_size: .; j_call: TRBJ1-3; d_call: .; v_call: TRBV7-2; cdr3_nt: TGTGCCAGCAGCTTAGTCGAGGCGGGGACCATATATTTT; cdr3_aa: CASSLVEAGTIYF
clone_size: .; j_call: TRBJ2-7; d_call: .; v_call: TRBV6-6; cdr3_nt: TGTGCCAGCAGTATCCGAAAATTCTACGAGCAGTACTTC; cdr3_aa: CASSIRKFYEQYF
clone_size: .; j_call: TRBJ1-3; d_call: .; v_call: TRBV7-2; cdr3_nt: TGTGCCAGCAGCCAAGTAGAGACGGCCTCTGGAAACACCATATATTTT; cdr3_aa: CASSQVETASGNTIYF